This T cell receptor beta chain was identified during a study of T cell changes during pregnancy in multiple sclerosis. Germline lookup yields CDR1 LNHDA and CDR2 SQIVND (reference sequence). There are 14 residues in the CDR3. Deletions cut 5 bases from V and 8 bases from J, with 18 bases between. TCRdb keeps only in-frame clones here, not all; method: immunoSEQ multiplex PCR. This sample has tens of thousands of clones, with around 89% found just once. The sequencing here drew on CD4+ T cells from peripheral blood mononuclear cells, taken in the first trimester of pregnancy. This clonotype was obtained from a female donor in good health, enrolled as a control in a pregnancy study. This chain links TRBV19 with TRBJ1-2; maybe TRBD1 (6 bases). CDR3 amino acids: CASSDIGRGRGYTF. CDR3 bases: TGTGCCAGTAGTGACATCGGCAGGGGAAGAGGCTACACCTTC.